This TCR beta chain was sequenced for a study of OX40 agonist ivuxolimab in advanced cancers. This table comes from immunoSEQ multiplex PCR, and its TCRdb copy is limited to in-frame clones, with some not included. The repertoire holds over 15,000 clones, with around three quarters as singletons. The sequence was collected from an adult with an advanced solid tumor such as melanoma, head and neck, liver or kidney cancer. The sequenced sample was CD4+ or CD8+ T cells sorted from blood, obtained in a trial of the OX40 agonist ivuxolimab.

This CDR3 is CSVDRGPEAFF. CDR3 nucleotides: TGCAGCGTTGACCGGGGGCCCGAAGCTTTCTTT. The chain uses TRBV29-1 and TRBJ1-1; tentatively, D is TRBD1 (6 bases). There are 11 residues in the CDR3. V lost 3 bases and J lost 8, with 10 bases in between. Looked up from germline, CDR1 is SQVTM and CDR2 is ANQGSEA.